Presented here are 32 T cell receptor beta chains from one specimen sequenced in a study of lymphopenia after photon versus proton radiotherapy. Using immunoSEQ multiplex PCR, the repertoire was profiled, and TCRdb retains in-frame clones only, with some absent. The table records about 22,000 clones, around 88% of them present only once. The material was peripheral blood, obtained from a patient treated with proton-based radiotherapy. The receptors stem from a man older than 75 with esophageal cancer.

Comments on this clone: At the DNA level, this CDR3 is encoded by other sequences in the same sample as well. The chain couples TRBV19 to TRBJ2-1, with 10 nucleotides matching TRBD2. J gave up 2 bases and V 5 bases, and 3 bases lay outside the gene matches. The CDR3 spans 15 residues. Germline V gene data show CDR1 as LNHDA and CDR2 as SQIVND (reference sequence). The CDR3, as DNA: TGTGCCAGTAGTTTAGCGGGGGGCGCCTACAATGAGCAGTTCTTC. Protein product: CASSLAGGAYNEQFF.

The genes are TRBV19 and TRBJ2-5; tentative D call: TRBD2 (5 bases). Germline-derived CDR1 and CDR2 are LNHDA and SQIVND (reference sequence). There are 14 residues in the CDR3. V was cut by 6 bases and J by 5 bases, with 16 bases left in between. The CDR3 DNA sequence: TGTGCCAGTAGCATCCAGGAGGCTGGGGAGACCCAGTACTTC. The encoded protein is CASSIQEAGETQYF. Using reference TRBV19 and TRBJ2-5 for the parts outside the CDR3, the full variable domain is DGGITQSPKYLFRKEGQNVTLSCEQNLNHDAMYWYRQDPGQGLRLIYYSQIVNDFQKGDIAEGYSVSREKKESFPLTVTSAQKNPTAFYLCASSIQEAGETQYFGPGTRLLVL.

The CDR3 region has the DNA TGTGCCAGCAGCTTAGGCAGGGAGGGGACCTACGAGCAGTACTTC. Residues: CASSLGREGTYEQYF. This rearrangement joins TRBV11-2 to TRBJ2-7, with TRBD2 matching 7 bases. CDR1 and CDR2 from the germline V gene are SGHAT and FQNNGV. The CDR3 consists of 15 residues. Germline trimming cut 1 base from V and 2 bases from J; bases unmatched to any gene: 5. The variable domain in full, completed from reference TRBV11-2 and TRBJ2-7, reads EAGVAQSPRYKIIEKRQSVAFWCNPISGHATLYWYQQILGQGPKLLIQFQNNGVVDDSQLPKDRFSAERLKGVDSTLKIQPAKLEDSAVYLCASSLGREGTYEQYFGPGTRLTVT.

The J gene is TRBJ2-7, the V gene TRBV10-3; D is perhaps TRBD2 (5 bases). This CDR3 is built from 14 residues. The V gene's germline CDR1 is ENHRY and CDR2 SYGVKD. Trimming took 2 bases from V and 2 from J, leaving 10 bases between them. CDR3 DNA: TGTGCCATCAGTGAGGGAGGTACCACCTACGAGCAGTACTTC. Protein product: CAISEGGTTYEQYF.

The V gene is TRBV7-8, the J gene TRBJ1-4, with D perhaps matching TRBD1 (5 bases). Germline V lookup: CDR1 SGHVS, CDR2 FQNEAQ. The CDR3 totals 13 residues. Trimming took off 6 bases at V and 7 bases at J, with 12 bases between the two ends. The CDR3 nucleotides read TGTGCCAGCAGACGGGGGGAGGGTGAAAAACTGTTTTTT. As protein: CASRRGEGEKLFF.

V and J are TRBV25-1 and TRBJ2-2, with TRBD1 matching over 8 bases. V shed 1 base, J shed 0 bases, and the junction held 4 bases outside the gene matches. The CDR3 is 17 residues long. Looked up from germline, CDR1 is MGHDK and CDR2 is SYGVNS. The CDR3 nucleotides read TGTGCCAGCAGTGAATTTACAGGGGGTGCGAACACCGGGGAGCTGTTTTTT. Its protein is CASSEFTGGANTGELFF.

J is TRBJ2-6 and V is TRBV5-1; D gene ambiguous. V lost 5 bases, J lost 0 bases, and 9 bases lay in between. CDR3 length: 15 residues. Germline assignment: CDR1 SGHRS and CDR2 YFSETQ. The DNA of the CDR3 is TGCGCCAGCAGGCCTACAATCTCTGGGGCCAACGTCCTGACTTTC. Amino acid sequence: CASRPTISGANVLTF.

This chain joins TRBV4-3 and TRBJ2-1, with 12 bases identical to TRBD2. Germline values: CDR1 LGHNA, CDR2 YSLEER. The CDR3 is 18 amino acids. J gave up 7 bases and V 4 bases, and 14 bases lay outside the gene matches. The DNA for the CDR3 is TGCGCCAGCAGCCCGACCAGGGGGGCACTAGCGGGAGGTAATGAGCAGTTCTTC. This codes for CASSPTRGALAGGNEQFF.

The rearrangement links TRBV5-1 to TRBJ2-7; weak D call: TRBD2 (5 bases). Trimming pared 0 bases from V and 4 bases from J, leaving 8 bases between. Looked up from germline, CDR1 is SGHRS and CDR2 is YFSETQ. The CDR3 is 13 amino acids. The CDR3, as DNA: TGCGCCAGCAGCTTGGCCTCGGGGTACGAGCAGTACTTC. This translates into CASSLASGYEQYF.

J is TRBJ2-5 and V is TRBV5-6; D uncertain. CDR1 SGHDT and CDR2 YYEEEE come from the germline V gene. This CDR3 has 13 amino acids. The V end was cut by 0 bases, the J end by 4 bases, with 7 bases between. The CDR3 sequence: CASSLEGLETQYF. The CDR3 region has the DNA TGTGCCAGCAGCTTGGAAGGGCTAGAGACCCAGTACTTC.

This chain uses TRBV11-2 with TRBJ2-7; D unclear. CDR3 size: 12 residues. V was pared by 2 bases and J by 6 bases, with 8 bases between. From germline, CDR1 is SGHAT and CDR2 FQNNGV. For the CDR3, the DNA is TGTGCCAGCAGCTTATTATTTTCCGAGCAGTACTTC. The encoded protein is CASSLLFSEQYF.

V is TRBV6-5 and J is TRBJ2-2; 8 bases fit TRBD2. The V and J ends lost 4 bases and 5 bases, in that order; junction bases with no gene match: 6. The CDR3 has 15 residues. The germline gives CDR1 MNHEY, CDR2 SVGAGI. Written as DNA, the CDR3 is TGTGCCAGCAGTTCAGCGGGAGTTCGAACCGGGGAGCTGTTTTTT. It codes for CASSSAGVRTGELFF.

V is TRBV19 and J is TRBJ2-3; 8 bases align to TRBD1. This CDR3 is 15 amino acids long. Losses at the gene ends were 3 bases for V and 4 bases for J; bases not matched to a gene: 6. CDR1 and CDR2 (germline): LNHDA, SQIVND (reference sequence). This CDR3 reads CASSMSGGLADTQYF. CDR3 nucleotides: TGTGCCAGTAGTATGTCAGGGGGCTTAGCAGATACGCAGTATTTT.

The chain recombines TRBV2 with TRBJ2-3; 12 positions agree with TRBD2. In germline, CDR1 is SNHLY, CDR2 FYNNEI. The CDR3 extends over 17 amino acids. V was clipped by 7 bases and J by 3 bases; unmatched bases: 11. CDR3 sequence reads: CASILGGLAGGTDTQYF. CDR3 DNA sequence: TGTGCCAGCATTCTAGGAGGGCTAGCGGGGGGGACAGATACGCAGTATTTT. The entire variable domain, with the rest obtained from reference TRBV2 and TRBJ2-3, is as follows: EPEVTQTPSHQVTQMGQEVILRCVPISNHLYFYWYRQILGQKVEFLVSFYNNEISEKSEIFDDQFSVERPDGSNFTLKIRSTKLEDSAMYFCASILGGLAGGTDTQYFGPGTRLTVL.

This clone was counted a single time. The rearrangement joins TRBV6-5 to TRBJ2-5; 9 positions match TRBD1. This CDR3 has 11 residues. V lost 8 bases and J lost 5; bases outside the gene matches: 0. Per the germline V gene, CDR1 is MNHEY and CDR2 is SVGAGI. Here the CDR3 DNA reads TGTGCCAGCGGACAGGGGGAGACCCAGTACTTC. Translation gives CASGQGETQYF.

The CDR3 nucleotides read TGTGCCAGTACGCTGCAGCACAATCAGCCCCAGCATTTT. This codes for CASTLQHNQPQHF. The chain couples TRBV19 to TRBJ1-5, with unresolved D. CDR1 and CDR2 from the germline V gene are LNHDA and SQIVND (reference sequence). The CDR3 consists of 13 residues. The V and J ends lost 7 bases and 3 bases respectively, with 10 bases between them.

The chain joins TRBV29-1 to TRBJ2-5, with unresolved D. CDR3 length: 13 residues. The germline V and J ends were trimmed by 7 bases and 1 base, with 13 bases remaining between them. From germline, CDR1 is SQVTM and CDR2 ANQGSEA. CDR3 nucleotide sequence: TGCAGCGCCCAGAATTCGCCCCAAGAGACCCAGTACTTC. It specifies CSAQNSPQETQYF.

The rearrangement links TRBV27 to TRBJ1-2, with TRBD1 identical over 7 bases. This CDR3 comprises 15 residues. Per germline, CDR1 MNHEY and CDR2 SMNVEV (reference sequence). V was pared by 6 bases and J by 4 bases, with 11 bases of the junction left unmatched. Here the CDR3 DNA reads TGTGCCAGCAGCCCAGACCCAGGGGGTCTCTATGGCTACACCTTC. This codes for CASSPDPGGLYGYTF.

The chain employs TRBV29-1 and TRBJ2-7; TRBD2 aligns across 8 bases. V gave up 3 bases and J gave up 6 bases; unmatched junction bases: 7. The CDR3 sequence is 13 residues long. CDR1 and CDR2 from the germline V gene are SQVTM and ANQGSEA. The CDR3 loop is CSVETRAGGEQYF. In DNA form, the CDR3 reads TGCAGCGTTGAGACCCGGGCGGGAGGCGAGCAGTACTTC.

The genes are TRBV5-1 and TRBJ2-7, with 8 bases that match TRBD2. Germline V gene sequence: CDR1 SGHRS, CDR2 YFSETQ. Trimming removed 1 base from V and 0 bases from J; junction bases left unmatched: 3. CDR3 length equals 15 residues. This chain's CDR3 is CASSLSSGSSYEQYF. Here the CDR3 DNA reads TGCGCCAGCAGCTTGTCCAGCGGGAGCTCCTACGAGCAGTACTTC. The whole variable domain, remainder taken from reference TRBV5-1 and TRBJ2-7, is KAGVTQTPRYLIKTRGQQVTLSCSPISGHRSVSWYQQTPGQGLQFLFEYFSETQRNKGNFPGRFSGRQFSNSRSEMNVSTLELGDSALYLCASSLSSGSSYEQYFGPGTRLTVT.

This chain joins TRBV27 and TRBJ1-6; D unresolved. Germline CDR1 and CDR2: MNHEY and SMNVEV (reference sequence). The ends were cut back, 3 bases at V and 5 bases at J, with 8 bases in the middle. The CDR3 is made up of 14 amino acids. The CDR3 is CASSFSQNNSPLHF. DNA for the CDR3: TGTGCCAGCAGTTTTAGCCAGAATAATTCACCCCTCCACTTT.

The chain has TRBV19 and TRBJ1-2; the D gene is possibly TRBD1 (5 bases). CDR1 LNHDA and CDR2 SQIVND come from the germline V gene (reference sequence). With 4 bases removed from V and 8 bases from J, the gap between germline ends came to 20 bases. This CDR3 has 15 amino acids. The chain's CDR3 is CASSSVGALVHGYTF. The CDR3 bases are TGTGCCAGTAGTAGCGTCGGGGCCCTGGTGCACGGCTACACCTTC.

V and J are TRBV27 and TRBJ1-1; D is uncertain. Trimming took 4 bases from V and 4 from J, leaving 22 bases between them. There are 17 residues in the CDR3. Looked up from germline, CDR1 is MNHEY and CDR2 is SMNVEV (reference sequence). This CDR3 reads CASSYRFFGVDSTEAFF. The CDR3 region has the DNA TGTGCCAGCAGTTACCGGTTCTTTGGGGTTGATAGCACTGAAGCTTTCTTT.

V and J are TRBV11-2 and TRBJ2-1; possible D gene TRBD1, 6 bases. The CDR3 covers 16 residues. V shed 1 base and J shed 7 bases, with 17 bases lying between them. Germline assignment: CDR1 SGHAT and CDR2 FQNNGV. The CDR3 region is CASSLVRSWTVNEQFF. The CDR3 DNA reads as TGTGCCAGCAGCTTAGTTCGTAGTTGGACAGTGAATGAGCAGTTCTTC.

The chain joins TRBV2 to TRBJ2-7; no definite D call. Germline CDR1 is SNHLY and CDR2 is FYNNEI. There are 12 residues in the CDR3. Deletions cut 4 bases from V and 2 bases from J, with 6 bases between. This CDR3 reads CASSVTTYEQYF. As DNA, the CDR3 is TGTGCCAGCAGTGTCACAACCTACGAGCAGTACTTC.

The chain is built from TRBV27 and TRBJ2-3, with no clear D. The CDR3 sequence is 14 residues long. Trimming took 2 bases from V and 2 from J, leaving 8 bases between them. CDR1 MNHEY and CDR2 SMNVEV come from the germline V gene (reference sequence). Here the CDR3 DNA reads TGTGCCAGCAGTTTACAACAGCTCACAGATACGCAGTATTTT. Protein product: CASSLQQLTDTQYF.

The V call is TRBV6-5, the J call TRBJ1-2, with 7 bases matching TRBD1. V lost 6 bases, J lost 4 bases, and 8 bases stayed unmatched. There are 14 residues in the CDR3. Germline V gene lookup returns CDR1 MNHEY and CDR2 SVGAGI. This CDR3 is CASRPGQASYGYTF. CDR3 coding DNA: TGTGCCAGCAGGCCAGGACAGGCTAGCTATGGCTACACCTTC.

The genes are TRBV5-1 and TRBJ2-3; TRBD2 agrees at 7 bases. Germline CDR1 is SGHRS and CDR2 is YFSETQ. This CDR3 comprises 15 residues. The trim removed 0 bases at V and 2 bases at J, leaving 3 bases unmatched. In DNA, the CDR3 is TGCGCCAGCAGCTTGGGACTAGCCTCCACAGATACGCAGTATTTT. Its translation is CASSLGLASTDTQYF.

The rearrangement links TRBV11-2 to TRBJ2-3; 10 bases align to TRBD2. The CDR3 loop spans 15 amino acids. Germline CDR1 is SGHAT and CDR2 is FQNNGV. The V and J ends lost 2 bases and 6 bases, in that order; junction bases with no gene match: 5. The CDR3 DNA sequence: TGTGCCAGCAGCTTATCTAGCGGGAGTATGGATACGCAGTATTTT. Protein: CASSLSSGSMDTQYF.

This clone was counted a single time. The V and J genes are TRBV9 and TRBJ1-6; D is ambiguous. Trimming removed 0 bases at V and 9 bases at J, with 4 bases between. Germline V gives CDR1 SGDLS, CDR2 YYNGEE. CDR3 length: 12 residues. The CDR3 DNA sequence: TGTGCCAGCAGCGTAGTAGGTTCACCCCTCCACTTT. This sequence encodes CASSVVGSPLHF.

This clone was observed once. V gene TRBV19 combines with J gene TRBJ1-5; a weak D match, TRBD1 (5 bases). Germline values: CDR1 LNHDA, CDR2 SQIVND (reference sequence). The V and J ends lost 5 bases and 15 bases respectively, with 20 bases between them. The CDR3 length is 13 residues. The CDR3: CASSATAAGDWHF. In DNA, the CDR3 is TGTGCCAGTAGTGCGACAGCCGCCGGTGATTGGCATTTT. The full variable domain, its missing parts supplied by reference TRBV19 and TRBJ1-5, is DGGITQSPKYLFRKEGQNVTLSCEQNLNHDAMYWYRQDPGQGLRLIYYSQIVNDFQKGDIAEGYSVSREKKESFPLTVTSAQKNPTAFYLCASSATAAGDWHFGDGTRLSIL.

This clone was seen just once. The chain has TRBV5-1 and TRBJ2-5; tentative D call: TRBD2 (6 bases). The germline V gene encodes CDR1 SGHRS and CDR2 YFSETQ. Trimming removed 4 bases at V and 1 base at J, with 8 bases between. This CDR3 region has 13 residues. CDR3 protein: CASSRDFQETQYF. The DNA for the CDR3 is TGCGCCAGCAGCCGGGACTTCCAAGAGACCCAGTACTTC.